The 9 T cell receptor beta chains in this list originate from one sample, sequenced in a study of T cell repertoires in cytomegalovirus infection. Which antigens these TCRs recognize remains unknown. One entry per CDR3 protein results from TCRdb running MiXCR on the reads. The sample lists 60,000 to 75,000 distinct CDR3 sequences; approximately 30% were seen once. Material: CD8+ T cells from cultured PBMCs, obtained from culture after CMV antigen stimulation. Source of these receptors: a human donor in good health (CMV status not recorded). Some clones in this sample may be carry-over from other donors' samples.

There are a few counts of this clonotype. The rearrangement joins TRBV2 to TRBJ2-3; D is perhaps TRBD1 or TRBD2 (5 bases each). The V gene's germline CDR1 is SNHLY and CDR2 FYNNEI. The V end was cut by 5 bases, the J end by 0 bases, with 15 bases between. The CDR3 runs 16 residues. The CDR3 is CASSNPGRVSTDTQYF. CDR3 nucleotide sequence: TGTGCCAGCAGTAATCCGGGACGGGTTAGCACAGATACGCAGTATTTT. The whole variable domain, remainder taken from reference TRBV2 and TRBJ2-3, is EPEVTQTPSHQVTQMGQEVILRCVPISNHLYFYWYRQILGQKVEFLVSFYNNEISEKSEIFDDQFSVERPDGSNFTLKIRSTKLEDSAMYFCASSNPGRVSTDTQYFGPGTRLTVL.

This clonotype has at least ten counts. The chain links TRBV7-2 to TRBJ1-4; weak D call: TRBD1 (6 bases). Trimming cost V 4 bases and J 8 bases, with 17 bases left between them. The CDR3 runs 15 residues. The germline gives CDR1 SGHTA, CDR2 FQGNSA. This chain's CDR3 is CASSSRRGPGEKLFF. CDR3 DNA sequence: TGTGCCAGCAGCTCGCGGCGGGGGCCGGGAGAAAAACTGTTTTTT.

A word on this clonotype: The junction departs from germline at one end; a sequencing error may be responsible. The J gene is TRBJ2-3, the V gene TRBV7-6; weak D call: TRBD2 (5 bases). The CDR3 has 15 amino acids. Germline values: CDR1 SGHVS, CDR2 FNYEAQ. The CDR3 is CVSSRRRDSTDTQYF. The CDR3, as DNA: TGTGTCAGCAGCAGGAGGAGAGACAGCACAGATACGCAGTATTTT.

The genes are TRBV27 and TRBJ2-7, with TRBD2 identical over 11 bases. J gave up 2 bases and V 0 bases, and 3 bases lay outside the gene matches. The CDR3 sequence is 16 residues long. Germline V CDR1 and CDR2: MNHEY, SMNVEV (reference sequence). CDR3 bases: TGTGCCAGCAGTTTATCTAATAGCGGGAGGGCCTACGAGCAGTACTTC. Its translation is CASSLSNSGRAYEQYF.

This clonotype was seen a handful of times. The gene calls are TRBV19 and TRBJ2-2, with 11 positions matching TRBD1. The CDR3 spans 15 residues. Germline V gene data show CDR1 as LNHDA and CDR2 as SQIVND (reference sequence). Unmatched junction bases numbered 11, after V lost 10 bases and J lost 7 bases. The CDR3 DNA is TGTGCCACCAAGTTGGACAGGGGGCAAGTCGGGGAGCTGTTTTTT. As protein: CATKLDRGQVGELFF.

Sample share makes this clonotype large. CDR3 nucleotides: TGTGCCAGCAGCCTACACGACCTACAGGGGGCGCGCACTGAAGCTTTCTTT. Residues: CASSLHDLQGARTEAFF. The gene calls are TRBV7-9 and TRBJ1-1; TRBD1 aligns across 9 bases. Looked up from germline, CDR1 is SEHNR and CDR2 is FQNEAQ (reference sequence). The CDR3 covers 17 residues. V was clipped by 5 bases and J by 4 bases; unmatched bases: 14. Filled out from reference TRBV7-9 and TRBJ1-1, the complete variable domain reads DTGVSQNPRHKITKRGQNVTFRCDPISEHNRLYWYRQTLGQGPEFLTYFQNEAQLEKSRLLSDRFSAERPKGSFSTLEIQRTEQGDSAMYLCASSLHDLQGARTEAFFGQGTRLTVV.

The chain employs TRBV7-3 and TRBJ2-3, with unresolved D. There are 16 residues in the CDR3. Germline CDR1 and CDR2: SGHTA and FQGTGA. Trimming removed 2 bases from V and 4 bases from J, with 16 bases in between. Here the CDR3 reads CASSLGSAGVADTQYF. The CDR3 bases are TGTGCCAGCAGCTTAGGGTCCGCTGGGGTTGCAGATACGCAGTATTTT.

The genes are TRBV6-2 or TRBV6-3 and TRBJ2-3; 7 positions match TRBD1. V shed 6 bases and J 4 bases; nucleotides not matched to a gene: 10. The CDR3 consists of 15 residues. Per the germline V gene, CDR1 is MNHEY and CDR2 is SVGEGT. CDR3 DNA sequence: TGTGCCAGCAGCACCCTTCCTACAGGGGCAGATACGCAGTATTTT. Amino acids: CASSTLPTGADTQYF.

This clonotype has only a few counts. J is TRBJ2-3 and V is TRBV11-1; a weak D match, TRBD1 (5 bases). Per germline, CDR1 SGHAT and CDR2 FQDESV (reference sequence). V was trimmed by 0 bases and J by 3 bases, leaving 16 bases between them. CDR3 length: 17 amino acids. The CDR3 nucleotides are TGTGCCAGCAGCTTAGCGAGGAAGGGGCGTTTGACAGATACGCAGTATTTT. Translation: CASSLARKGRLTDTQYF.